These 5 T cell receptor beta chains were all obtained from the same sample, sequenced in a study of identical twins. TCRdb reprocessed the 5' RACE reads with MiXCR, giving one entry per CDR3 protein. The sample contains around 530,000 distinct CDR3 sequences, 15% of which appear only once. These records were also assigned to another study, of yellow fever vaccine responses in identical twins.

Sequencing input: CD4+ T cells sorted from blood. Source of these receptors: a young woman in good health.

The V call is TRBV5-1, the J call TRBJ2-3, with TRBD2 matching over 10 bases. V was clipped by 3 bases and J by 4 bases; unmatched bases: 8. Germline V lookup: CDR1 SGHRS, CDR2 YFSETQ. The CDR3 spans 16 residues. CDR3 nucleotide sequence: TGCGCCAGCAGCTGGAGCGGGGGGGATGAAGCAGATACGCAGTATTTT. Amino acids: CASSWSGGDEADTQYF.

V usage is TRBV6-6 and J usage is TRBJ2-7; D uncertain. The CDR3 consists of 13 residues. The germline V gene has CDR1 MNHNY and CDR2 SVGAGI (reference sequence). V lost 0 bases to trimming and J lost 3 bases, with 6 bases between them. CDR3 residues: CASSYSRNYEQYV. The CDR3 region has the DNA TGTGCCAGCAGTTACTCAAGAAACTACGAGCAGTACGTC.

The chain combines TRBV20-1 with TRBJ1-2, with TRBD1 identical over 9 bases. The germline V gene has CDR1 DFQATT and CDR2 SNEGSKA (reference sequence). V lost 5 bases to trimming and J lost 2 bases; unmatched junction nucleotides: 3. The CDR3 runs 13 residues. Written as DNA, the CDR3 is TGCAGTGCTCCGGGGACAGGGAACTATGGCTACACCTTC. Its translation is CSAPGTGNYGYTF.

V is TRBV5-1 and J is TRBJ2-3, with D possibly TRBD1 on 6 matching bases. Germline lookup yields CDR1 SGHRS and CDR2 YFSETQ. CDR3 length equals 16 residues. Trimming removed 0 bases at V and 1 base at J, with 12 bases between. CDR3 sequence (DNA): TGCGCCAGCAGCTTGGATTGGGGGCGCGGCACAGATACGCAGTATTTT. Translated, it gives CASSLDWGRGTDTQYF.

This clonotype was seen only a few times. This rearrangement joins TRBV24-1 to TRBJ1-1; no firm D call. The CDR3 consists of 13 residues. Germline V gene sequence: CDR1 KGHDR, CDR2 SFDVKD. Trimming left V 0 bases short and J 3 bases short, with 4 bases between. Written as DNA, the CDR3 is TGTGCCACCAGTGATTTGTTCCACACTGAAGCTTTCTTT. This gives the protein CATSDLFHTEAFF.